This T cell receptor (beta chain) was captured in a study of blood T cells in healthy people across ages. As for the study in general: Template switching picked up about one barcoded beta molecule for each two T cells. Study-level points and caveats: As age increased, TCR beta diversity per million T cells fell in a roughly linear fashion. Higher naive T cell percentage went strongly together with higher TCR beta diversity.

Each individual donor underwent a draw of roughly 10 milliliters of peripheral blood. For this clonotype: Its antigen remains unknown.

The use of a sample-barcoded 5' primer and a J-beta primer mix characterized a second PCR of about 7 to 12 cycles. TCRdb reprocessed the 5' RACE reads with MiXCR, giving one entry per CDR3 protein. Altogether about 730,000 distinct CDR3 sequences are present, around 40% being singletons, with the ten largest covering 20% to 25%. V lost 2 bases to trimming and J lost 5 bases, with 6 bases between them. CDR3 length: 12 residues. Germline lookup yields CDR1 SGHAT and CDR2 FQNNGV. The source is a woman aged 55-70 years in good health. The chain has TRBV11-2 and TRBJ2-5; D is undetermined. Sequencing input: blood. In DNA form, the CDR3 reads TGTGCCAGCAGCTTATTTTTGGAGACCCAGTACTTC. Translating it yields CASSLFLETQYF.